This note documents a single T cell receptor beta chain sequence. The data were obtained in a study of blood T cell repertoires in COVID-19. Study-level background: Acute-phase and convalescent COVID-19 samples originated in the United States, Italy and Spain. T cells, B-cell-depleted T cells, or PBMCs provided the cDNA or gDNA that served as material.

The CDR3 runs 14 residues. Per germline, CDR1 SGHTA and CDR2 FQGTGA. Trimming took 5 bases from V and 4 from J, leaving 13 bases between them. As originally analysed: For nucleated cells, counts were estimated from reference gene primer amplification. Profiled with immunoSEQ multiplex PCR; TCRdb holds only in-frame clones, not every one. V and J calls and clone size follow that table, whereas D and trimming were derived from the DNA. This sample carries about 370,000 clones, around 90% of them seen once, and the ten largest clones take 6.5%. The rearrangement uses TRBV7-3 and TRBJ2-3; D might be TRBD2 (6 bases). The TCR originated in a man between 18 and 29 years old with active or convalescent COVID-19. The sequencing input was peripheral blood. CDR3 bases: TGTGCCAGCAGCCCCGGAGGGCCCCCAGATACGCAGTATTTT. The encoded protein is CASSPGGPPDTQYF.